This TCR beta chain originates from a study of tumor-infiltrating lymphocytes in oesophageal squamous cell carcinoma. By proportion, this clonotype is large. TCRdb reprocessed the PCR reads via MiXCR and lists one record per CDR3 protein. The sample lists under 20,000 distinct CDR3 sequences, roughly 40% occurring once. Germline-derived CDR1 and CDR2 are SGHTA and FQGTGA. The CDR3 contains 15 residues. Trimming removed 5 bases from V and 7 bases from J; junction bases left unmatched: 10. J is TRBJ2-1 and V is TRBV7-3; 8 bases line up with TRBD1. This TCR was sampled from a female donor with esophageal squamous cell carcinoma. Source material: normal esophageal tissue next to the tumor. The CDR3 nucleotides are TGTGCCAGCAGCCCAACCGGGACAGGCGCGAATGAGCAGTTCTTC. Translation gives CASSPTGTGANEQFF.